Described below is a single T cell receptor beta chain sequence and its context. V shed 0 bases and J shed 0 bases, with 17 bases lying between them. Germline V gives CDR1 DFQATT, CDR2 SNEGSKA (reference sequence). The CDR3 runs to 17 residues. Amplification yielded TCR beta CDR3 regions, with RNA transcripts as the source. During a first-round RT-PCR of the TCR CDR3, the HTBI primer set was used. TCRdb reanalysed the multiplex PCR reads using MiXCR and keeps one entry per CDR3 protein. This table has some 560,000 distinct CDR3 sequences, 12% to 15% appearing once. These data come from a study of T cells in Graves' hyperthyroidism and ophthalmopathy.

This sequence was found in a woman in her forties with Graves' hyperthyroidism. Sample: blood. V and J are TRBV20-1 and TRBJ1-2, with D unclear. The CDR3 is CSARDNGGKISNYGYTF. CDR3 bases: TGCAGTGCTAGAGATAACGGCGGCAAAATTTCTAACTATGGCTACACCTTC.